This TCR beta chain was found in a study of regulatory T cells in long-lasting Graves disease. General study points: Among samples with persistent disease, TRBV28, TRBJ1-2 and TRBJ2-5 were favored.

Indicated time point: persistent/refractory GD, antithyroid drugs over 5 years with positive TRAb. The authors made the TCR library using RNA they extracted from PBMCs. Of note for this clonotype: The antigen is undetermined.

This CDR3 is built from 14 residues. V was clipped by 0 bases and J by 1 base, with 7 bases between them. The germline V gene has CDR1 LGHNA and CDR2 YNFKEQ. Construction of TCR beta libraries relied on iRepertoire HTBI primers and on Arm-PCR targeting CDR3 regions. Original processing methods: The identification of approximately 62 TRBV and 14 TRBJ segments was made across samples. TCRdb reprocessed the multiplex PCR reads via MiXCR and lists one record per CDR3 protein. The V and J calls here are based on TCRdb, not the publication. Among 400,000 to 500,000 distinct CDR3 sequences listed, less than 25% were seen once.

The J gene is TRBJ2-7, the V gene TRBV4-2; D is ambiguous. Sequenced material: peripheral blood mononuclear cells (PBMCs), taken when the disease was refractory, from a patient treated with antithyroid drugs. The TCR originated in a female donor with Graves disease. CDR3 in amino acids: CASSQERESYEQYF. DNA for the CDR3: TGTGCCAGCAGCCAAGAAAGAGAGTCCTACGAGCAGTACTTC.